The source of this TCR beta chain is a study of shared clonotypes between healthy human individuals. Naive CD8 cells, CD45RO-negative and positively selected for CCR7, excluded terminally differentiated effector memory CD45RA+ cells. Turning to this clone: Antigen: not known.

The CDR3 totals 14 residues. The germline V gene has CDR1 SGDLS and CDR2 YYNGEE. Germline trimming cut 4 bases from V and 1 base from J; bases unmatched to any gene: 4. Regarding the study as a whole: The study found roughly 5.3% of naive CD4 clonotypes shared across a few donors. Naive subsets generally had larger estimated richness than memory subsets. Among donors, sharing of clonotypes was expected to be affected by sequencing depth.

TCRdb's table, derived via immunoSEQ multiplex PCR, lists solely in-frame clones and lacks some. Of 1.5 million to 2.5 million clones in the sample, about 94% were seen once. Material: naive CD8+ T cells sorted from blood. The genes are TRBV9 and TRBJ2-5, with 7 bases aligning to TRBD2. The TCR was taken from a man aged 18 to 29 in good health. The CDR3 DNA reads as TGTGCCAGCAGCATCGGGGGGACCCAAGAGACCCAGTACTTC. Its translation: CASSIGGTQETQYF.